The sequence of this T cell receptor beta chain was determined in a study of shared T cell receptors in the human thymus. Libraries were prepared by immunoSEQ multiplex PCR; TCRdb keeps only in-frame clonotypes and omits some of them. Here the sample spans roughly 700,000 clones, approximately 90% being singletons. Germline CDR1 is GTSNPN and CDR2 is SVGIG (reference sequence). With 4 bases removed from V and 5 bases from J, the gap between germline ends came to 17 bases. CDR3 size: 14 residues. This sample also appeared in a second study, on human thymus T cells. According to that study: Thymic samples were excised during corrective heart operations. It looked as if thymic and blood repertoires used V and J genes in a biased way.

The source is a boy under two years old with a congenital heart defect. The sample consisted of thymocytes. This chain joins TRBV30 and TRBJ2-5; D is possibly TRBD2 (6 bases). The CDR3, as DNA: TGTGCCTGGACCTTGGGGGGAGCGGTGGAGACCCAGTACTTC. It is translated as CAWTLGGAVETQYF.